This TCR beta chain was identified in a study of cytomegalovirus exposure and HLA in healthy donors. Vbeta (60) and Jbeta (13) primers were used in the PCR. Assay used: immunoSEQ multiplex PCR; TCRdb lists only in-frame clones, some missing. The sample consists of about 160,000 clones, roughly 89% of them appearing once. Study-wide points: An observed cluster of highly shared sequence variants was recorded as a likely sequencing artifact.

Germline-derived CDR1 and CDR2 are SGHTA and FQGTGA. The V gene lost 2 bases and the J gene lost 6 bases, with 14 bases spanning the gap. The CDR3 has 14 amino acids. A remark on this clone: The antigen remains unidentified.

The genes are TRBV7-3 and TRBJ2-7; D is unclear. This TCR came from a woman aged 25 to 39 in good health and CMV-seronegative. Sequencing was performed on PBMCs. The CDR3 spells CASSLQANSREQYF. The CDR3 nucleotides read TGTGCCAGCAGCTTACAGGCTAACTCTCGCGAGCAGTACTTC.